Listed below are T cell receptor beta chains from one sample, sequenced in a study of PD-1 blockade in classical Hodgkin lymphoma. Clones were read by immunoSEQ multiplex PCR, and TCRdb kept only the in-frame ones, dropping some. Of tens of thousands of clones in the sample, approximately 90% were seen once. Material: peripheral blood mononuclear cells (PBMCs), obtained before the fourth cycle of nivolumab. These receptors came from a human donor with classical Hodgkin lymphoma. CDR3s include the opening cysteine and the closing phenylalanine or tryptophan. Each record gives: V gene, clone size, D gene, J gene, CDR3 DNA, CDR3 protein. A D gene is named only where the DNA matches it firmly. Rows may omit the clone size; those that give it use once, few, many or a size class.

>TRBV6-5|NA|NA|TRBJ1-4
TGTGCCAGCAGTTACATACGTTGGGAAAAACTGTTTTTT
CASSYIRWEKLFF
>TRBV19|once|NA|TRBJ1-2
TGTGCCAGTAGTATGGGGACCGCGGAGTTATATGGCTACACCTTC
CASSMGTAELYGYTF
>TRBV28|NA|NA|TRBJ2-7
TGTGCCAGCAGTTTTGGGAACTACGAGCAGTACTTC
CASSFGNYEQYF
>TRBV19|NA|NA|TRBJ2-7
TGTGCCAGTTCCTTCGGACCCAACTCCTACGAGCAGTACTTC
CASSFGPNSYEQYF
>TRBV7-2|NA|TRBD1|TRBJ2-5
TGTGCCAGCAGATTAGGACAGGGCTGGGAGACCCAGTACTTC
CASRLGQGWETQYF
>TRBV7-9|NA|NA|TRBJ2-5
TGTGCCAGCAGCTCCCGTACCACTACCCTACAGCAAGAGACCCAGTACTTC
CASSSRTTTLQQETQYF
>TRBV5-1|NA|TRBD1|TRBJ2-1
TGCGCCAGCAGCTTGGCCGGGACAGGGGCGAATGAGCAGTTCTTC
CASSLAGTGANEQFF
>TRBV5-1|NA|NA|TRBJ1-4
TGCGCCAGCAGCTTGTCGACAGTCGGTGAAAAACTGTTTTTT
CASSLSTVGEKLFF
>TRBV7-2|NA|NA|TRBJ2-7
TGTGCCAGCAGCTTAGCTTTCCAGGTAGAAGGCGAGCAGTACTTC
CASSLAFQVEGEQYF
>TRBV4-2|NA|TRBD2|TRBJ2-5
TGTGCCAGCAGCCAAGAACTAGCGGGGGGCCGACAAGAGACCCAGTACTTC
CASSQELAGGRQETQYF
>TRBV5-1|NA|TRBD1|TRBJ2-7
TGCGCCAGCAGCTTGGACCCCGGGACAGGGCTGTTAGGCCAGTACTTC
CASSLDPGTGLLGQYF
>TRBV7-2|once|NA|TRBJ2-7
TGTGCCAGCAGCTTAGGGGCGGGGTCATCCTTTTACGAGCAGTACTTC
CASSLGAGSSFYEQYF
>TRBV27|NA|NA|TRBJ2-7
TGTGCCAGCAGTCCTCAGGTATCCTACGAGCAGTACTTC
CASSPQVSYEQYF
>TRBV9|once|NA|TRBJ1-1
TGTGCCAGCAGCACCCGGAGAGAGGGGAACACTGAAGCTTTCTTT
CASSTRREGNTEAFF
>TRBV13|NA|NA|TRBJ2-5
TGTGCCAGCAGCCCAGGGCCTACAGGCTTTCATTACTTC
CASSPGPTGFHYF
>TRBV9|NA|NA|TRBJ2-6
TGTGCCAGCAAATCTGGGGCCAACGTCCTGACTTTC
CASKSGANVLTF
>TRBV5-8|NA|NA|TRBJ1-1
TGTGCCAGCAGTCGAGTAACCGGGGCCACTGAAGCTTTCTTT
CASSRVTGATEAFF
>TRBV7-9|once|TRBD1|TRBJ1-1
TGTGCCAGCAGCAAACGACAGGGGGCGCCGGACACTGAAGCTTTCTTT
CASSKRQGAPDTEAFF
>TRBV29-1|NA|NA|TRBJ2-7
TGCAGCGTTGAAGCTGGGACAAACAACCCATACGAGCAGTACTTC
CSVEAGTNNPYEQYF
>TRBV5-1|NA|NA|TRBJ2-2
TGCGCCAGCCGCCAAACAGGGACGAACACCGGGGAGCTGTTTTTT
CASRQTGTNTGELFF
>TRBV4-2|NA|NA|TRBJ2-5
TGTGCCAGCAGCGAAAGGGGGGGGGCGTACCTAGGGGAGACCCAGTACTTC
CASSERGGAYLGETQYF
>TRBV7-9|NA|NA|TRBJ2-1
TGTGCCAGCAGCTTAAGACCGGACAATGAGCAGTTCTTC
CASSLRPDNEQFF
>TRBV5-4|NA|TRBD1|TRBJ2-4
TGTGCCAGCAGCTTGAAAGGACAGGGTCTTACCCTGAAAAACATTCAGTACTTC
CASSLKGQGLTLKNIQYF
>TRBV7-9|few|TRBD1|TRBJ1-5
TGTGCCAGCAGCTTAGGGGGACAGGGTGGGGAGCCCCAGCATTTT
CASSLGGQGGEPQHF
>TRBV7-8|NA|NA|TRBJ2-5
TGTGCCAGCAGCTTAGCTTTTGGGGAGACCCAGTACTTC
CASSLAFGETQYF
>TRBV7-8|NA|NA|TRBJ1-3
TGTGCCAGCAGGCGCGAGGCAGGGCCTGGAAACACCATATATTTT
CASRREAGPGNTIYF
>TRBV5-1|NA|TRBD2|TRBJ2-1
TGCGCCAGCAATTCCCCGCGGGGGGGGGCCTGCCATGAGCAGTTCTTC
CASNSPRGGACHEQFF
>TRBV18|NA|NA|TRBJ1-2
TGTGCCAGCTCGGCTCAGACCGACAGGTTCGACACCTTC
CASSAQTDRFDTF
>TRBV9|NA|TRBD1|TRBJ1-4
TGTGCCAGCAGCGGTACAGGGGGAACTAATGAAAAACTGTTTTTT
CASSGTGGTNEKLFF
>TRBV6-1|NA|NA|TRBJ1-4
TGTGCCAGCAGCGATGACCGAGCAACTAATGAAAAACTGTTTTTT
CASSDDRATNEKLFF
>TRBV9|NA|NA|TRBJ1-6
TGTGCCAGCAGCCCAGCCGGGACATTCATTGCTGCCTCACCCCTCCACTTT
CASSPAGTFIAASPLHF
>TRBV6-6|once|NA|TRBJ1-4
TGTGCCAGCATCTGGACTCAAGGCGCCGGTAATGAAAAACTGTTTTTT
CASIWTQGAGNEKLFF
>TRBV6-5|NA|TRBD2|TRBJ2-2
TGTGCCAGCAGGAAGGCTAGCGGACGTACCGGGGAGCTGTTTTTT
CASRKASGRTGELFF
>TRBV28|NA|NA|TRBJ1-3
TGTGCCAGCAGTCCTTCAACTTGGAGAAGCACCATATATTTT
CASSPSTWRSTIYF
>TRBV11-2|NA|NA|TRBJ2-7
TGTGCCAGCAGCCAAGGGACTGGAAGCTCCTACGAGCAGTACTTC
CASSQGTGSSYEQYF
>TRBV19|NA|TRBD2|TRBJ2-1
TGTGCCAGTAGTAGATCCGGGACTAGCGGGGGGGGTTCCTACAATGAGCAGTTCTTC
CASSRSGTSGGGSYNEQFF
>TRBV30|NA|TRBD1|TRBJ1-3
TGTGCCTGGAGTGACAGGGGGGGAAACACCATATATTTT
CAWSDRGGNTIYF
>TRBV7-2|once|NA|TRBJ2-1
TGTGCCAGCAGCTCACCAGGACTTTGGAATGAGCAGTTCTTC
CASSSPGLWNEQFF
>TRBV15|NA|NA|TRBJ2-1
TGTGCCACCAGCAGAGGTTTGCTCAATGAGCAGTTCTTC
CATSRGLLNEQFF
>TRBV14|NA|NA|TRBJ1-4
TGTGCCAGCAGCCAAGATCCAAATCTAGCAACTAATGAAAAACTGTTTTTT
CASSQDPNLATNEKLFF
>TRBV5-6|NA|TRBD2|TRBJ2-3
TGTGCCAGCAGCGTAGCGGGGGGGACGCACACAGATACGCAGTATTTT
CASSVAGGTHTDTQYF
>TRBV9|once|TRBD1|TRBJ2-7
TGTGCCAGCAGCCTAACACCGGGACAGGGCAACGAGCAGTACTTC
CASSLTPGQGNEQYF
>TRBV6-5|once|NA|TRBJ1-1
TGTGCCAGCAGTCCCTCGGGATCCGCAGGGAGGGCTTTCTTT
CASSPSGSAGRAFF
>TRBV1|NA|NA|TRBJ1-5
TGCACCAGCAGCCAAGGTCCTACGATTGGGAACCAATATAGCAATCAGCCCCAGCATTTT
CTSSQGPTIGNQYSNQPQHF
>TRBV10-2|NA|TRBD2|TRBJ2-3
TGCGCCAGCATTAGCGGGGGGGTCAGCACAGATACGCAGTATTTT
CASISGGVSTDTQYF
>TRBV10-2|NA|TRBD1|TRBJ1-5
TGCGCCAGCAGTTCCAGGGGGCGCGGTAGTCAGCCCCAGCATTTT
CASSSRGRGSQPQHF
>TRBV7-8|NA|TRBD2|TRBJ2-5
TGTGCCAGCAGCTCGGGACTAGCGGGGCTCTGGGAGACCCAGTACTTC
CASSSGLAGLWETQYF
>TRBV4-1|NA|NA|TRBJ1-2
TGCGCCAGCAGCCAAGAGCAGCAGAAATATGGCTACACCTTC
CASSQEQQKYGYTF
>TRBV19|once|TRBD1|TRBJ1-1
TGTGCCAGTAGTGCAGGGACAGGGGTCACTGAAGCTTTCTTT
CASSAGTGVTEAFF